These T cell receptor beta chains were read from a single sample in a study of T cell responses to AZD1222 COVID-19 vaccine. The repertoire was sequenced with immunoSEQ multiplex PCR; TCRdb's copy has only in-frame clones and lacks some. This sample has 130,000 or so clones, with roughly 90% found just once. The material sequenced was peripheral blood, taken 28 days after the second AZD1222 dose. The receptor source for this set is an adult who received the AZD1222 COVID-19 vaccine. Both conserved end residues are part of each CDR3. A D gene is named only where the DNA matches it firmly. Clone size is stated in some rows and not others, as once, few, many or a class when expanded.

d_call	clone_size	v_call	j_call	cdr3_nt	cdr3_aa
TRBD1	.	TRBV6-5	TRBJ1-3	TGTGCCAGCACGACAGGGGCCGGAAACACCATATATTTT	CASTTGAGNTIYF
.	.	TRBV6-5	TRBJ2-7	TGTGCCAGCAGTATAGCGAGGAGCTCCTACGAGCAGTACTTC	CASSIARSSYEQYF
.	.	TRBV12-3/TRBV12-4	TRBJ2-2	TGTGCCAGCAACCTATATTCTGGGGAGCTGTTTTTT	CASNLYSGELFF
TRBD2	.	TRBV19	TRBJ2-1	TGTGCCAGTAAGGCGGGAGGGAGCTCCTACAATGAGCAGTTCTTC	CASKAGGSSYNEQFF
TRBD2	once	TRBV28	TRBJ2-3	TGTGCCAGCAGCCCGGGACTAGCGAGACATACAGATACGCAGTATTTT	CASSPGLARHTDTQYF
.	once	TRBV7-9	TRBJ2-7	TGTGCCAGCACCAACAGACTAGGGTCGGGCGAGCAGTACTTC	CASTNRLGSGEQYF
.	.	TRBV30	TRBJ1-2	TGTGCCTGGAGTGTACGCGACAGCCTCTATGGCTACACCTTC	CAWSVRDSLYGYTF
TRBD2	.	TRBV3-1/TRBV3-2	TRBJ2-2	TGTGCCAGCAGCCGGGGGACTAGCTTGACCGGGGAGCTGTTTTTT	CASSRGTSLTGELFF
.	few	TRBV5-4	TRBJ2-7	TGTGCCAGCAGCTTGAACGCCTACGAGCAGTACTTC	CASSLNAYEQYF
TRBD2	few	TRBV5-5	TRBJ2-3	TGTGCCAGCAGCTTAACTAGCGGGGCTCGTGAGCAGTATTTT	CASSLTSGAREQYF
.	once	TRBV6-5	TRBJ1-2	TGTGCCAGCAGGAGACCCTCCTATGGCTACACCTTC	CASRRPSYGYTF
TRBD1	.	TRBV11-2	TRBJ1-2	TGTGCCAGCAGCTTAGGACAGGGGGCGCCTGGCTACACCTTC	CASSLGQGAPGYTF
.	.	TRBV5-4	TRBJ1-1	TGTGCCAGCAGAAGGGGCGGGGGAAGCACTGAAGCTTTCTTT	CASRRGGGSTEAFF
TRBD1	.	TRBV19	TRBJ1-5	TGTGCCAGTAGTAGGACAGGGTTGGTTGGGAATCAGCCCCAGCATTTT	CASSRTGLVGNQPQHF
.	.	TRBV6-2/TRBV6-3	TRBJ1-4	TGTGCCAGCAGTCCGGGAGGGGCCGGGTCTAATGAAAAACTGTTTTTT	CASSPGGAGSNEKLFF
TRBD2	.	TRBV5-1	TRBJ2-1	TGCGCCAGCAGCTTGGGAGTGGGAGGGCCGGTCAATGAGCAGTTCTTC	CASSLGVGGPVNEQFF
.	.	TRBV19	TRBJ1-3	TGTGCCAGTAGTATGTTAGGGAGCTCTGGAAACACCATATATTTT	CASSMLGSSGNTIYF
.	.	TRBV5-1	TRBJ2-7	TGCGCCAGCAGCTTGTGGCAGGGCCCCTACGAGCAGTACTTC	CASSLWQGPYEQYF
.	.	TRBV7-2	TRBJ1-5	TGTGCCAGCAGCTTCCTAGGAGATCAGCCCCAGCATTTT	CASSFLGDQPQHF
.	.	TRBV5-5	TRBJ1-4	TGTGCCAGCAGCTCTGACAGTAATGAAAAACTGTTTTTT	CASSSDSNEKLFF
.	.	TRBV28	TRBJ2-1	TGTGCCAGCAGTTTCCCACGGAGGGCTACTGGGGTGTACAATGAGCAGTTCTTC	CASSFPRRATGVYNEQFF
.	few	TRBV12-3/TRBV12-4	TRBJ2-3	TGTGCCAGCAACTGGGGTAGGACAGATACGCAGTATTTT	CASNWGRTDTQYF
TRBD1	.	TRBV7-2	TRBJ1-2	TGTGCCAGCAGCCTAGGGACAGGATATGGCTACACCTTC	CASSLGTGYGYTF
TRBD2	.	TRBV5-1	TRBJ2-1	TGCGCCAGCAGCTTGGCGGGACTAGTGAATGAGCAGTTCTTC	CASSLAGLVNEQFF
TRBD2	.	TRBV5-5	TRBJ2-1	TGTGCCAGCAGCTTGGTCCAAGGGGGACGGGAGGGCGATGAGCAGTTCTTC	CASSLVQGGREGDEQFF
.	.	TRBV5-5	TRBJ2-2	TGTGCCAGCAGCTACGGCGCCGGATTGAGTACCGGGGAGCTGTTTTTT	CASSYGAGLSTGELFF
.	few	TRBV19	TRBJ1-4	TGTGCCAGTTCTCCCCGACAACCCTCAGAAAAACTGTTTTTT	CASSPRQPSEKLFF
TRBD1	.	TRBV2	TRBJ1-6	TGTGCCAGCAGTGTGAGACAGGGGAGTTCACCCCTCCACTTT	CASSVRQGSSPLHF
.	.	TRBV6-4	TRBJ2-7	TGTGCCAGCAGTGACTCGAGGGGGTCCTACGAGCAGTACTTC	CASSDSRGSYEQYF
TRBD1	few	TRBV11-3	TRBJ1-1	TGTGCCAGCAGCCCAGGACAGGGAGGGACTGAAGCTTTCTTT	CASSPGQGGTEAFF
TRBD1	.	TRBV30	TRBJ1-5	TGTGCCTGGAGTAGGACAGGGGGCAGTCAGCCCCAGCATTTT	CAWSRTGGSQPQHF
.	once	TRBV7-2	TRBJ1-4	TGTGCCAGCAGCTTAGCCTCAACTAATGAAAAACTGTTTTTT	CASSLASTNEKLFF
.	.	TRBV27	TRBJ2-7	TGTGCCAGCAGTCTCCTTCCGCTGGGGCAATACGAGCAGTACTTC	CASSLLPLGQYEQYF